The source of this TCR beta chain is a study of T cell repertoires in cytomegalovirus infection. The J segment lost 4 bases and the V segment lost 2 bases, leaving 5 bases of the junction unmatched. The germline V gene has CDR1 SEHNR and CDR2 FQNEAQ (reference sequence). The CDR3 covers 15 residues. TCRdb independently ran MiXCR on the reads; one entry per CDR3 protein. The table has some 68,000 distinct CDR3 sequences, approximately 22% seen once. Of note for this clonotype: Its matching antigen is unknown.

The clonotype comes from a human donor in good health (CMV status not recorded). Some clones in this sample may be carry-over from other donors' samples. The chain recombines TRBV7-9 with TRBJ2-1; TRBD2 matches at 7 bases. Sequenced material: PBMCs, sequenced either directly or after in vitro stimulation (not recorded which). The CDR3 loop reads CASSLILAEYNEQFF. The DNA for the CDR3 is TGTGCCAGCAGCTTAATTCTAGCGGAATACAATGAGCAGTTCTTC.